This T cell receptor beta chain was captured in a study of blood T cell repertoires in COVID-19. Whole-study context: Sites in the United States, Italy and Spain provided acute and convalescent COVID-19 samples.

Individuals aged 18 to 89 years were recruited from 24 US areas. Before being deemed recovered, Cohort 3 donors had two negative PCRs, clearance, or symptom resolution. The CDR3 sequence is 13 residues long. V lost 6 bases, J lost 3 bases, and 15 bases lay in between. The germline gives CDR1 GTSNPN, CDR2 SVGIG (reference sequence). Under the authors' procedure: Amplification of reference gene primers was used by the study to estimate nucleated cell counts. Profiling relied on immunoSEQ multiplex PCR, and the TCRdb table lists in-frame clones only, not all of them. That table gives V, J and clone size, and the DNA gave D and trimming. Found here are approximately 200,000 clones, roughly 80% of them singletons; the top ten hold about 10%.

J is TRBJ2-7 and V is TRBV30; D perhaps matches TRBD1 (6 bases). This clonotype originated in a man in his forties who had recovered from COVID-19. The material sequenced was PBMCs or T cells enriched from blood (not recorded which). CDR3 DNA sequence: TGTGCCTGCCAGCCGGGACATTTCTACGAGCAGTACTTC. Translation gives CACQPGHFYEQYF.